This paragraph reports one TCR beta chain. In TCRdb, the PCR reads were re-called with MiXCR into one record per CDR3 protein. The sample records 10,000 to 15,000 distinct CDR3 sequences, approximately 50% being singletons. The CDR3 has 13 amino acids. Per the germline V gene, CDR1 is SGHDN and CDR2 is FVKESK. These data come from a study of tumor-infiltrating lymphocytes in oesophageal squamous cell carcinoma. Sequences were obtained from esophageal tumor tissue. The chain couples TRBV14 to TRBJ2-5; TRBD2 is a possible D gene (5 bases). TRBJ2-1 matches the DNA end more closely, so the J call is doubtful. The origin of this receptor is a male donor with esophageal squamous cell carcinoma. The CDR3 protein is CASSQFRAGEQFF. As DNA, the CDR3 is TGTGCCAGCAGCCAATTTAGGGCGGGCGAGCAGTTCTTC.